A single TCR beta chain is shown here with its context. The antigen remains unidentified. Repertoires were generated with immunoSEQ multiplex PCR, while TCRdb's copy carries only in-frame clones and drops some. Of around 25,000 clones in the sample, approximately 86% were seen once. These data are taken from a study of OX40 agonist ivuxolimab in advanced cancers. Whole-study context: The patients received agonistic anti-OX40 (CD134) antibody ivuxolimab. Partial responses were achieved by three patients, of whom one had hepatocellular carcinoma and two had cutaneous melanoma. The study, taken as a whole, reports: Compared with CD4+, CD8+ T cells on average had more expanded clones. Part of the nonresponder group also had normalized T-cell clonal expansion that was low.

The CDR3 has 12 residues. V shed 6 bases and J shed 8 bases, with 13 bases lying between them. The germline V gene encodes CDR1 SNHLY and CDR2 FYNNEI. The sequenced sample was CD4+ or CD8+ T cells sorted from blood, obtained in a trial of the OX40 agonist ivuxolimab. The receptor was derived from an adult with an advanced solid tumor such as melanoma, head and neck, liver or kidney cancer. The J gene is TRBJ1-2, the V gene TRBV2, with D tentatively TRBD1 (6 bases). The CDR3 bases are TGTGCCAGCAGAGGGGGGTTCAACGGCTACACCTTC. Translation gives CASRGGFNGYTF.